Each of the 3 T cell receptor beta chains below was sequenced from the same sample in a study of regulatory T cells in long-lasting Graves disease. This sample's time point: newly diagnosed GD, antithyroid drugs for less than 3 months. After RNA was extracted from PBMCs, the TCR library was made from it. In building TCR beta libraries, iRepertoire HTBI primers were used together with Arm-PCR of CDR3 regions. Using its own MiXCR run on the multiplex PCR reads, TCRdb lists one record per CDR3 protein. The data hold some 490,000 distinct CDR3 sequences, with approximately 12% observed a single time. This sample also belongs to another study, concerning T cells in Graves' hyperthyroidism and ophthalmopathy.

Sequences were derived from peripheral blood mononuclear cells (PBMCs), sampled at new diagnosis, from a patient treated with antithyroid drugs. These TCRs come from a woman in her 30s with Graves disease.

The gene calls are TRBV7-3 and TRBJ2-1; D uncertain. The V gene's germline CDR1 is SGHTA and CDR2 FQGTGA. Between the trimmed V and J ends, which lost 5 bases and 9 bases, there was a span of 14 bases. CDR3 length: 13 residues. The CDR3 region has the DNA TGTGCCAGCAGCCCCAGATACTCTGGTGAGCAGTTCTTC. Amino acid sequence: CASSPRYSGEQFF. Full variable domain (missing parts from reference TRBV7-3 and TRBJ2-1): GAGVSQTPSNKVTEKGKYVELRCDPISGHTALYWYRQSLGQGPEFLIYFQGTGAADDSGLPNDRFFAVRPEGSVSTLKIQRTERGDSAVYLCASSPRYSGEQFFGPGTRLTVL.

In its sample, this clonotype was seen many times. The chain combines TRBV20-1 with TRBJ1-1; 8 nucleotides agree with TRBD1. Trimming at V came to 6 bases and at J to 1 base, leaving 10 bases not matched to a gene. Germline CDR1 DFQATT, CDR2 SNEGSKA (reference sequence). The CDR3 has 15 residues. The CDR3 nucleotides are TGCAGTGCCCAACCCGCGGGACAGGCGAACACTGAAGCTTTCTTT. Translated, it gives CSAQPAGQANTEAFF.

In its sample, this clonotype was seen many times. The J gene is TRBJ1-6, the V gene TRBV7-6, with 7 bases that match TRBD1. Per germline, CDR1 SGHVS and CDR2 FNYEAQ. With V trimmed by 5 bases and J by 9 bases, 7 bases remained unmatched. CDR3 size: 14 residues. The CDR3 sequence: CASSVGQRGSPLHF. The CDR3 DNA follows: TGTGCCAGCAGCGTGGGACAGAGGGGTTCACCCCTCCACTTT.